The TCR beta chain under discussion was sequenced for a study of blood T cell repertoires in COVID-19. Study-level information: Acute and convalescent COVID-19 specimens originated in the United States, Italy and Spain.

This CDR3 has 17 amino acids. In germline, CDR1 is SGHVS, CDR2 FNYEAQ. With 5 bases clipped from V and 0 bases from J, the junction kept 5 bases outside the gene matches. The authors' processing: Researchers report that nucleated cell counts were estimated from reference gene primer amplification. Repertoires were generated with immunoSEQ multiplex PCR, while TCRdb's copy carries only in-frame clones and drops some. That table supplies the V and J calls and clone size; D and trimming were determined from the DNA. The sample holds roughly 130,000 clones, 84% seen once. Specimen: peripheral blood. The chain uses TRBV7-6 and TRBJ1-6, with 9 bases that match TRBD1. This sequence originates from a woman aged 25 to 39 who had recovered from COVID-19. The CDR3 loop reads CASSPKTGGSYNSPLHF. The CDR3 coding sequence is TGTGCCAGCAGCCCGAAGACAGGGGGCTCCTATAATTCACCCCTCCACTTT.